The 3 T cell receptor beta chains given below trace back to one sample, sequenced in a study. Each CDR3 protein is one row after TCRdb ran MiXCR on the RT-PCR reads. The table includes hundreds of thousands of distinct CDR3 sequences, more than 13% detected once. Sequences were obtained from memory CD4+ T cells from blood. The receptor source for this set is a female donor in good health, serving as a healthy control.

This clonotype was counted many times. V is TRBV20-1 and J is TRBJ2-3; D may be TRBD2 (6 bases). This CDR3 spans 14 amino acids. V lost 2 bases and J 3 bases, leaving 12 bases between the germline ends. Germline CDR1 reads DFQATT; CDR2 reads SNEGSKA (reference sequence). The CDR3 DNA reads TGCAGTGCTAGATCGGGGGTAGGGACAGATACGCAGTATTTT. Amino acid sequence: CSARSGVGTDTQYF.

This clonotype has just a few counts. This chain connects TRBV24-1 to TRBJ1-5; weak D call: TRBD1 (5 bases). Germline CDR1 KGHDR, CDR2 SFDVKD. This CDR3 has 16 amino acids. With 4 bases removed from V and 1 base from J, the gap between germline ends came to 13 bases. The CDR3 bases are TGTGCCACCAGTGAACCGGGACCCGAAAGCAATCAGCCCCAGCATTTT. Translating gives CATSEPGPESNQPQHF.

This clonotype was observed many times. This chain joins TRBV27 and TRBJ1-1; D might be TRBD1 (6 bases). Trimming shortened V by 4 bases and J by 1 base, and 7 bases separated the two germline ends. Per germline, CDR1 MNHEY and CDR2 SMNVEV (reference sequence). The CDR3 length is 13 residues. The CDR3 is CASSWTANTEAFF. DNA of the CDR3: TGTGCCAGCAGTTGGACAGCGAACACTGAAGCTTTCTTT.